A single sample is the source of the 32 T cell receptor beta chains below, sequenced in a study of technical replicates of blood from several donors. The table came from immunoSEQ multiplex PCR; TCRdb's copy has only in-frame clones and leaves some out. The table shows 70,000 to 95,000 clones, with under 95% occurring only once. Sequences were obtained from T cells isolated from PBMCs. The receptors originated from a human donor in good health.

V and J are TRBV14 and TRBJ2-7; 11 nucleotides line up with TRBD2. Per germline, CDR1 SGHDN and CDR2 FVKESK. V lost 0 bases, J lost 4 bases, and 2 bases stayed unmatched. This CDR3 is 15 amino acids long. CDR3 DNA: TGTGCCAGCAGCCAAGATACTAGCGGGGGTTACGAGCAGTACTTC. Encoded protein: CASSQDTSGGYEQYF.

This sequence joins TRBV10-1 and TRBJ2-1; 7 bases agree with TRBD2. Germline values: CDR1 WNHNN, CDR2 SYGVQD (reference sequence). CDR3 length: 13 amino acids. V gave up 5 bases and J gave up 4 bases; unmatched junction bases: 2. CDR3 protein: CASSPGGYNEQFF. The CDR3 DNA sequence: TGCGCCAGCAGTCCGGGAGGTTACAATGAGCAGTTCTTC.

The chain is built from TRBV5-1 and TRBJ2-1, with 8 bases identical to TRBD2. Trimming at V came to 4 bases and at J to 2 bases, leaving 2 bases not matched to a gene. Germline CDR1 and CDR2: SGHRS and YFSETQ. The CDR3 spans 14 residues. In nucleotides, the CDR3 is TGCGCCAGCAGCGGTAGCGGGACCTACAATGAGCAGTTCTTC. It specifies CASSGSGTYNEQFF.

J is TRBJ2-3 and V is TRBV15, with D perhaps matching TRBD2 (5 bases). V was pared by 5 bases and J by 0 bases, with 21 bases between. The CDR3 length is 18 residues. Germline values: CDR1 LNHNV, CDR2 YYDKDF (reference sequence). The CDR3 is CATSPMGKDGDSTDTQYF. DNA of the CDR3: TGTGCCACCAGCCCGATGGGGAAGGACGGGGATAGCACAGATACGCAGTATTTT.

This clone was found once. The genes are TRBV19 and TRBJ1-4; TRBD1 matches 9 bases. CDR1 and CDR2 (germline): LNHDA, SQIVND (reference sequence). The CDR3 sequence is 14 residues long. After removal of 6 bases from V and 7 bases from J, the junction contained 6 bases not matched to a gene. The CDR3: CASRTGGVGEKLFF. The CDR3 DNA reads TGTGCCAGTAGGACAGGGGGGGTTGGTGAAAAACTGTTTTTT.

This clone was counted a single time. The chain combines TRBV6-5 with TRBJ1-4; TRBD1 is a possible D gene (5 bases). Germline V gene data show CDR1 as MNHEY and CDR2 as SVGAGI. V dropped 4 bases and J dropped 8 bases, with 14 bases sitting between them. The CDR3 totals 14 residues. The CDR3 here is CASSSRGGMEKLFF. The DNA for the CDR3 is TGTGCCAGCAGTTCTAGGGGAGGTATGGAAAAACTGTTTTTT.

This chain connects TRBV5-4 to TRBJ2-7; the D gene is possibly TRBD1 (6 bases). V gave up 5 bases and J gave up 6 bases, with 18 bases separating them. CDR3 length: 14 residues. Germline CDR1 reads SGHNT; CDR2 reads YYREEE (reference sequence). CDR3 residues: CASRREHREGEQYF. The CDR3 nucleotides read TGTGCCAGCAGGAGAGAGCACAGGGAAGGCGAGCAGTACTTC.

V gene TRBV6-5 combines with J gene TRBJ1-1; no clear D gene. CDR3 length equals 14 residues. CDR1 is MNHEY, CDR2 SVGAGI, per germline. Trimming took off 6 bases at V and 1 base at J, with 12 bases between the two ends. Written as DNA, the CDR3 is TGTGCCAGCAGACCCGGGATTCAGAACACTGAAGCTTTCTTT. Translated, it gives CASRPGIQNTEAFF.

CDR3 in amino acids: CASSPTSPGQGLTEAFF. The CDR3 DNA reads as TGTGCCAGCAGCCCAACAAGTCCGGGACAGGGGTTAACTGAAGCTTTCTTT. The chain links TRBV5-4 to TRBJ1-1; 10 nucleotides line up with TRBD1. CDR3 size: 17 residues. Germline values: CDR1 SGHNT, CDR2 YYREEE (reference sequence). After removal of 4 bases from V and 5 bases from J, the junction contained 14 bases not matched to a gene.

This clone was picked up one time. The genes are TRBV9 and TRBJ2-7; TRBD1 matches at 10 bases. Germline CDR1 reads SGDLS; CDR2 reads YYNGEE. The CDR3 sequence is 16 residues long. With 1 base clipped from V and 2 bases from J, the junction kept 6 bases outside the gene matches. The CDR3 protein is CASSVTDRGGAYEQYF. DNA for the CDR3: TGTGCCAGCAGCGTAACGGACAGGGGGGGTGCCTACGAGCAGTACTTC.

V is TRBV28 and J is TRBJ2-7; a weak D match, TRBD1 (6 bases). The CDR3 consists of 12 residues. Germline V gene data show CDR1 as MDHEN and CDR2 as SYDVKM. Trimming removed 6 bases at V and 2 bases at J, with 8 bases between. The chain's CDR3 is CASRAGAYEQYF. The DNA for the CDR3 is TGTGCCAGCAGGGCAGGGGCCTACGAGCAGTACTTC. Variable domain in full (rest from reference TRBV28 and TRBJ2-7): DVKVTQSSRYLVKRTGEKVFLECVQDMDHENMFWYRQDPGLGLRLIYFSYDVKMKEKGDIPEGYSVSREKKERFSLILESASTNQTSMYLCASRAGAYEQYFGPGTRLTVT.

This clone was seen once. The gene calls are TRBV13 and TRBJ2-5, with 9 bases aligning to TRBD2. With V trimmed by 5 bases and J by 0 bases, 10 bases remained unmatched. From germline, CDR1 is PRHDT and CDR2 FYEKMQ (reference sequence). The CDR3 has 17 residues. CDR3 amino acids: CASSPVRERGDQETQYF. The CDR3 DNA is TGTGCCAGCAGCCCCGTGAGGGAGCGGGGGGACCAAGAGACCCAGTACTTC.

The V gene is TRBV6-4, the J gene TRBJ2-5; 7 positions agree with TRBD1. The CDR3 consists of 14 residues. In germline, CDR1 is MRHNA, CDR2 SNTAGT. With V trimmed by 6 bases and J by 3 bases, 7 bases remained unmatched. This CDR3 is CASRREGQEETQYF. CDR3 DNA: TGTGCCAGCAGGAGAGAAGGACAGGAAGAGACCCAGTACTTC.

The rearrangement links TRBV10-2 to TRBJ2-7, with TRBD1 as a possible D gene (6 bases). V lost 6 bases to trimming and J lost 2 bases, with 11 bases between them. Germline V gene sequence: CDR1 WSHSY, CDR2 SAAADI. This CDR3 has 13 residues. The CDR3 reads CASRARGPYEQYF. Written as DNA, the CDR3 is TGCGCCAGCAGAGCCAGGGGACCCTACGAGCAGTACTTC.

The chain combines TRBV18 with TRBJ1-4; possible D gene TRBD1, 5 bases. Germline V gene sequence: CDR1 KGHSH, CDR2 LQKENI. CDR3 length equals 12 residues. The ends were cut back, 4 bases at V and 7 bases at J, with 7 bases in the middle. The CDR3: CASSLGGEKLFF. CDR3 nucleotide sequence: TGTGCCAGCTCACTGGGGGGTGAAAAACTGTTTTTT.

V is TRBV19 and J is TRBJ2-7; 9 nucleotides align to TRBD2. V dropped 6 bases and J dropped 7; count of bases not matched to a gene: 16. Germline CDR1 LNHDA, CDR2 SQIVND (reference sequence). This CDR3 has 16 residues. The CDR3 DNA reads TGTGCCAGTAGCCCCCCAATTAGCGGGAGTTCTCGGGAGCAGTACTTC. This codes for CASSPPISGSSREQYF.

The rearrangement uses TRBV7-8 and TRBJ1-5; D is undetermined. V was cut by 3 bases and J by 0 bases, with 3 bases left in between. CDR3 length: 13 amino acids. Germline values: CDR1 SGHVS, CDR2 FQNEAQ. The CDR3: CASSFNSNQPQHF. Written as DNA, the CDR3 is TGTGCCAGCAGCTTCAATAGCAATCAGCCCCAGCATTTT.

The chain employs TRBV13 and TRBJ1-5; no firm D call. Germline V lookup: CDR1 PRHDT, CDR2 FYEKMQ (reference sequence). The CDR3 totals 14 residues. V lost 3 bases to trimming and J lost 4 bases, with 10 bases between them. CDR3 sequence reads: CASSLGQANQPQHF. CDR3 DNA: TGTGCCAGCAGCTTGGGTCAGGCGAATCAGCCCCAGCATTTT.

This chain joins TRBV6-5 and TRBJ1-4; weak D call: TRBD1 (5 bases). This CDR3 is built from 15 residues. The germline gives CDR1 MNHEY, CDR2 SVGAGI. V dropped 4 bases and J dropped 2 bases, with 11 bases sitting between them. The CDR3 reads CASSSRTWTNEKLFF. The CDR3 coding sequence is TGTGCCAGCAGTTCCCGGACATGGACTAATGAAAAACTGTTTTTT.

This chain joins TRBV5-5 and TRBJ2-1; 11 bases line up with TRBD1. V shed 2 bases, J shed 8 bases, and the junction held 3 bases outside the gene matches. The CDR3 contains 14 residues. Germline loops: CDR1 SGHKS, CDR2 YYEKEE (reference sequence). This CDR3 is CASSFWTGGDEQFF. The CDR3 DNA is TGTGCCAGCAGCTTTTGGACAGGGGGCGATGAGCAGTTCTTC.

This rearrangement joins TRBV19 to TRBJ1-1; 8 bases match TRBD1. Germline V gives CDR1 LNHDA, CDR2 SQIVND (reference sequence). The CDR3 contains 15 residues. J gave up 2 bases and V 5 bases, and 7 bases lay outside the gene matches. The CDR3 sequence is CASSPWTGSNTEAFF. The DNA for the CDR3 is TGTGCCAGTAGTCCGTGGACAGGGTCCAACACTGAAGCTTTCTTT.

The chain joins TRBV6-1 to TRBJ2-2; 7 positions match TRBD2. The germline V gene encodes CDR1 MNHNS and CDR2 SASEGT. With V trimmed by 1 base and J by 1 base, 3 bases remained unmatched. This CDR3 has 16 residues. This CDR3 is CASSEDPGGNTGELFF. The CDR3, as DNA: TGTGCCAGCAGTGAAGACCCGGGGGGGAACACCGGGGAGCTGTTTTTT.

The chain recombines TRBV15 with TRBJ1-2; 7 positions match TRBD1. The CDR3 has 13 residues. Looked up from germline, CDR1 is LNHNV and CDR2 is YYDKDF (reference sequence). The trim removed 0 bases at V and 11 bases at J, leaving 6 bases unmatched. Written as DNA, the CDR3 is TGTGCCACCAGCAGAGATGGGACAGCACTTTACACCTTC. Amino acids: CATSRDGTALYTF. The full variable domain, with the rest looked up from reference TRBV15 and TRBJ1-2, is DAMVIQNPRYQVTQFGKPVTLSCSQTLNHNVMYWYQQKSSQAPKLLFHYYDKDFNNEADTPDNFQSRRPNTSFCFLDIRSPGLGDTAMYLCATSRDGTALYTFGSGTRLTVV.

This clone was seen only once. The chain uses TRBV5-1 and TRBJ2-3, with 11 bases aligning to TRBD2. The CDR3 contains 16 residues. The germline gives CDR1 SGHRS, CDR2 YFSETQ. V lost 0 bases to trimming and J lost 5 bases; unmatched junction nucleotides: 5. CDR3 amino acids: CASSLGSGGAGDTQYF. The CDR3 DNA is TGCGCCAGCAGCTTGGGTAGCGGGGGGGCCGGAGATACGCAGTATTTT.

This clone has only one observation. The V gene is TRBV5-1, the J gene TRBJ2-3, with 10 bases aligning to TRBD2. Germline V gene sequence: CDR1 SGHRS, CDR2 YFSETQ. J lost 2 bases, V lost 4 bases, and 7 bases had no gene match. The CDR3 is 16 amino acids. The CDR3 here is CASSPPAGGNTDTQYF. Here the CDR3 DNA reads TGCGCCAGCAGCCCGCCAGCGGGGGGGAACACAGATACGCAGTATTTT.

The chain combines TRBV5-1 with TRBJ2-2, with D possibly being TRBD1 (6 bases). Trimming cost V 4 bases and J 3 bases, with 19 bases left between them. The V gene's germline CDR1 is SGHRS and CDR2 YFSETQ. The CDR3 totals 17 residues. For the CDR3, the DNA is TGCGCCAGCAGCAGGCTGCTGGGGGCGGCGGACACCGGGGAGCTGTTTTTT. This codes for CASSRLLGAADTGELFF.

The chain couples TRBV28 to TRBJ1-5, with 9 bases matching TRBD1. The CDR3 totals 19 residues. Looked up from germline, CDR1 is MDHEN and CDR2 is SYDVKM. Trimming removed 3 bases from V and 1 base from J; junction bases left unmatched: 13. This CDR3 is CASSLHFGTGRGSNQPQHF. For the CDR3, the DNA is TGTGCCAGCAGTTTGCATTTCGGGACAGGGAGGGGGAGCAATCAGCCCCAGCATTTT. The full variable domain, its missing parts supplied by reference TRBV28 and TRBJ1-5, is DVKVTQSSRYLVKRTGEKVFLECVQDMDHENMFWYRQDPGLGLRLIYFSYDVKMKEKGDIPEGYSVSREKKERFSLILESASTNQTSMYLCASSLHFGTGRGSNQPQHFGDGTRLSIL.

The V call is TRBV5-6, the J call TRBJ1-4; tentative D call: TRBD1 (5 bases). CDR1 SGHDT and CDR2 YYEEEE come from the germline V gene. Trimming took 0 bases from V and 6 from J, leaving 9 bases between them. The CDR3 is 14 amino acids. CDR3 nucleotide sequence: TGTGCCAGCAGCTTGGGACAGAGCTATGAAAAACTGTTTTTT. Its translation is CASSLGQSYEKLFF.

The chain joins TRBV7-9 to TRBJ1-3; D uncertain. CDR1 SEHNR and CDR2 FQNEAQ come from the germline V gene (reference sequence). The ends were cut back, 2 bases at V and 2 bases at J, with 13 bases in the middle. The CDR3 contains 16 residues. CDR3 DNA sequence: TGTGCCAGCAGCTTAAAATCTACTTTTACTGGAAACACCATATATTTT. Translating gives CASSLKSTFTGNTIYF.

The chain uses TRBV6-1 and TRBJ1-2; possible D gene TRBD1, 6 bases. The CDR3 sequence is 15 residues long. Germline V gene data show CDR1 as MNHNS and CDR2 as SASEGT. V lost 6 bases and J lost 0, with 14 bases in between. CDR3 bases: TGTGCCAGCAGGACAACGGACAGAACTAACTATGGCTACACCTTC. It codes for CASRTTDRTNYGYTF.

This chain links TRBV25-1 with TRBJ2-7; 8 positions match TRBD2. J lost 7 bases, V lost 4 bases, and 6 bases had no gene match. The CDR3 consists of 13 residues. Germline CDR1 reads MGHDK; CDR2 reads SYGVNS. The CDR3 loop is CASSVAGGTEQYF. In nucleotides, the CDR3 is TGTGCCAGCAGTGTTGCGGGGGGTACGGAGCAGTACTTC.

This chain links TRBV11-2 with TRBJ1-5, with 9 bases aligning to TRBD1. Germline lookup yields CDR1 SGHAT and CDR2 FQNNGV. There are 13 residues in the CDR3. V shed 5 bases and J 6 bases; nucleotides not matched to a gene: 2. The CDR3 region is CASSKGQGQPQHF. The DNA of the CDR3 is TGTGCCAGCAGCAAGGGACAGGGTCAGCCCCAGCATTTT.